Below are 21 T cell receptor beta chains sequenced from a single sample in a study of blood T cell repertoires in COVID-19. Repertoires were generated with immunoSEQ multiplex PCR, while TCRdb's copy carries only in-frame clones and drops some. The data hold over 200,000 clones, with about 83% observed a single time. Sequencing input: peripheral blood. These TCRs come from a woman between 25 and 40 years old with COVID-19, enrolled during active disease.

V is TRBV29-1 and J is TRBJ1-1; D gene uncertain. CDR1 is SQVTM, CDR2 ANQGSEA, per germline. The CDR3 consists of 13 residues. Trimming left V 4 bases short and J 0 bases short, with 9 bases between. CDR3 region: CSVVFQLNTEAFF. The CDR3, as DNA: TGCAGCGTTGTCTTTCAGTTGAACACTGAAGCTTTCTTT.

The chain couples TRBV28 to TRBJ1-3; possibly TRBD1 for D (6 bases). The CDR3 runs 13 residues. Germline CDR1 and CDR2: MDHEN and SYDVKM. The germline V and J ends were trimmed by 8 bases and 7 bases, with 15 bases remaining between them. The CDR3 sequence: CASLQGMRNTIYF. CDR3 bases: TGTGCCAGCCTCCAGGGGATGAGGAACACCATATATTTT.

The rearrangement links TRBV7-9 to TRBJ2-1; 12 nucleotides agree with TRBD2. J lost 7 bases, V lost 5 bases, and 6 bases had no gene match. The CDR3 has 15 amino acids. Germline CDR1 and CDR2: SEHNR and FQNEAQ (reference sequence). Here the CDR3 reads CASSPSGRAGNEQFF. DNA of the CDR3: TGTGCCAGCAGCCCTAGCGGGAGGGCCGGGAATGAGCAGTTCTTC.

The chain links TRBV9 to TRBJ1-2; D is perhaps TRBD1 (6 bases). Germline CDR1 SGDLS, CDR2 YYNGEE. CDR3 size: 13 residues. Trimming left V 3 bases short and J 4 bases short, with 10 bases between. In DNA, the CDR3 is TGTGCCAGCAGCGAGGGGACACTCTATGGCTACACCTTC. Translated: CASSEGTLYGYTF.

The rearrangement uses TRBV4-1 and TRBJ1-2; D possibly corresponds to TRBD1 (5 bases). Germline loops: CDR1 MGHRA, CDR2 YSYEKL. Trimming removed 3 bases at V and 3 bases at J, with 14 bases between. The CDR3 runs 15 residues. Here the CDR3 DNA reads TGCGCCAGCAGCCAGCGGACATCCCAATACTATGGCTACACCTTC. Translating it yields CASSQRTSQYYGYTF.

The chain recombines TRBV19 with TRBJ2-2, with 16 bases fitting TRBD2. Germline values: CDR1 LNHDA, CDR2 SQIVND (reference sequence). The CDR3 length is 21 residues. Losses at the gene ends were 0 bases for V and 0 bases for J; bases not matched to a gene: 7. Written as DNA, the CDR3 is TGTGCCAGTAGTATAGATAGCCCGGGACTAGCGGGAGGGACGAACACCGGGGAGCTGTTTTTT. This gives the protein CASSIDSPGLAGGTNTGELFF.

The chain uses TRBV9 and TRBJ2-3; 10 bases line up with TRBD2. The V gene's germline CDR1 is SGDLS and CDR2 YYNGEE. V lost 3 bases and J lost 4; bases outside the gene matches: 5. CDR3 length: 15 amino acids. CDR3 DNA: TGTGCCAGCAGCGGCCCTAGCGGGAGCGCAGATACGCAGTATTTT. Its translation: CASSGPSGSADTQYF.

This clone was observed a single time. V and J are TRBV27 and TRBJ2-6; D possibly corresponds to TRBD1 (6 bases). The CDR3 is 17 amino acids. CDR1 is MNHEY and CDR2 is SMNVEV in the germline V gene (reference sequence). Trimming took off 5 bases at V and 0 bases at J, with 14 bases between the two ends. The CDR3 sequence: CASSPTGHSSGANVLTF. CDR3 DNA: TGTGCCAGCAGTCCGACGGGACATAGCTCTGGGGCCAACGTCCTGACTTTC.

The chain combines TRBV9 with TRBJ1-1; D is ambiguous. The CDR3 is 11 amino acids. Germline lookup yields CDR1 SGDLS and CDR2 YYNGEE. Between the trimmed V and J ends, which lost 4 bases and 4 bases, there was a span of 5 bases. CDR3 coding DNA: TGTGCCAGCAGCCCCCTCACTGAAGCTTTCTTT. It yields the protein CASSPLTEAFF.

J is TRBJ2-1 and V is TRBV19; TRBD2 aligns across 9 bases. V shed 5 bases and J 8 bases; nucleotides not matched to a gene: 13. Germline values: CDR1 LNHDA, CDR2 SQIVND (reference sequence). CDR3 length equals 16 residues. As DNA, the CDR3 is TGTGCCAGTAGTTCCCGGGTAGCGGGAGAGGTCGATGAGCAGTTCTTC. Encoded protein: CASSSRVAGEVDEQFF.

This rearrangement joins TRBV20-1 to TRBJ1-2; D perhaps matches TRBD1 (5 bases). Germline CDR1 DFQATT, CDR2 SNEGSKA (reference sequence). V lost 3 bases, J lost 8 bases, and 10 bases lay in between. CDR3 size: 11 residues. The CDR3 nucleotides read TGCAGTGCTAGTGAAGGGGTAGGCTACACCTTC. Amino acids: CSASEGVGYTF.

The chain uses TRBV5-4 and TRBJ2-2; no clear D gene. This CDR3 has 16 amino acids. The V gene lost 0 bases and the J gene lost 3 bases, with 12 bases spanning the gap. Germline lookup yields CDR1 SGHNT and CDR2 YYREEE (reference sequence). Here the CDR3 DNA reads TGTGCCAGCAGCTTGGGCCCGAATCAGGACACCGGGGAGCTGTTTTTT. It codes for CASSLGPNQDTGELFF. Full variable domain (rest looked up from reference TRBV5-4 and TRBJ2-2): ETGVTQSPTHLIKTRGQQVTLRCSSQSGHNTVSWYQQALGQGPQFIFQYYREEENGRGNFPPRFSGLQFPNYSSELNVNALELDDSALYLCASSLGPNQDTGELFFGEGSRLTVL.

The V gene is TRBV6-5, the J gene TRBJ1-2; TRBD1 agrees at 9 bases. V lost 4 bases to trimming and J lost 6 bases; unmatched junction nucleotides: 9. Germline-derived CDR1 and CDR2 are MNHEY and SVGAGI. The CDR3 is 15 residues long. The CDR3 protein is CASSFSRDRANGYTF. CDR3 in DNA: TGTGCCAGCAGTTTTTCCCGGGACAGGGCGAATGGCTACACCTTC.

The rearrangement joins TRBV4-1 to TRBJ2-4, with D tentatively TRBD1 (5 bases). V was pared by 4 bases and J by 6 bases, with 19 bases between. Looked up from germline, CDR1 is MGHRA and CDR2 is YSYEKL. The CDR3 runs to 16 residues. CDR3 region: CASSPIQESPRNIQYF. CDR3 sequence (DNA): TGCGCCAGCAGCCCGATACAGGAGTCCCCTCGAAACATTCAGTACTTC.

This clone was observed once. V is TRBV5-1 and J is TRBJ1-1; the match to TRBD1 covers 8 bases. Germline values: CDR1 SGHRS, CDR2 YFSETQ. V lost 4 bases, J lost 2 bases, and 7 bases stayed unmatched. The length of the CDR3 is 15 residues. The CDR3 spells CASSQTGTGNTEAFF. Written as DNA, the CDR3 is TGCGCCAGCAGCCAAACCGGGACAGGAAACACTGAAGCTTTCTTT.

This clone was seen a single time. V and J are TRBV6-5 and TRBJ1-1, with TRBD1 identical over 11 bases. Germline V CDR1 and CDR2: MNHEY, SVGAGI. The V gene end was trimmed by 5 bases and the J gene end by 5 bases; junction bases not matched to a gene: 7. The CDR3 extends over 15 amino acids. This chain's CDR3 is CASSKGGQGATEAFF. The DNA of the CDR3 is TGTGCCAGCAGTAAGGGTGGACAGGGGGCGACTGAAGCTTTCTTT.

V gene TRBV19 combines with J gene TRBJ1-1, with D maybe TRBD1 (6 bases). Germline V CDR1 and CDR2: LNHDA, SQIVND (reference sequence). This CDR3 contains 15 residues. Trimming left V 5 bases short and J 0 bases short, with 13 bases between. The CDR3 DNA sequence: TGTGCCAGTAGTGCCCGACAGGTCATGAACACTGAAGCTTTCTTT. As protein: CASSARQVMNTEAFF.

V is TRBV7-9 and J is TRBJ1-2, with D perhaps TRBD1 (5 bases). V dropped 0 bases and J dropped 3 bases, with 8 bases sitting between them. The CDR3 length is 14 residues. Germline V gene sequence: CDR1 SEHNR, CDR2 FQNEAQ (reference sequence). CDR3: CASSLALTDYGYTF. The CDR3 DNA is TGTGCCAGCAGCTTAGCTCTGACAGACTATGGCTACACCTTC. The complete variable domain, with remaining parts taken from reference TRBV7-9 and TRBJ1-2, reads DTGVSQNPRHKITKRGQNVTFRCDPISEHNRLYWYRQTLGQGPEFLTYFQNEAQLEKSRLLSDRFSAERPKGSFSTLEIQRTEQGDSAMYLCASSLALTDYGYTFGSGTRLTVV.

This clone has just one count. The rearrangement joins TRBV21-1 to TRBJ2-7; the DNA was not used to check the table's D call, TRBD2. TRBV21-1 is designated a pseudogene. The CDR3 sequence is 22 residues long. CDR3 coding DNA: TGTGCCAGCAGCTCAACAGGGGGGGGGCAGGACTCTCCTCTAGCGGGAGGATATACCCAGTACTTC. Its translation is CASSSTGGGQDSPLAGGYTQYF.

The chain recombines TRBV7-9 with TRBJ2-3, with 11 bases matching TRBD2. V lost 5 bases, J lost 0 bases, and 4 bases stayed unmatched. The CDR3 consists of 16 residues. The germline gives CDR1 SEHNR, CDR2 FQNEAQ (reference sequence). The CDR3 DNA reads TGTGCCAGCAGCCCCTGGACTAGCGGGAGCACAGATACGCAGTATTTT. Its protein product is CASSPWTSGSTDTQYF.

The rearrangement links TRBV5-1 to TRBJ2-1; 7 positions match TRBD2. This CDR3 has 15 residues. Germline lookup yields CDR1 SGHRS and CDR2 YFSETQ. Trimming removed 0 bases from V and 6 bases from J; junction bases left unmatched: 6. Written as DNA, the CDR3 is TGCGCCAGCAGCTTGGGTCTAGCGGAATTCAATGAGCAGTTCTTC. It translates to CASSLGLAEFNEQFF.